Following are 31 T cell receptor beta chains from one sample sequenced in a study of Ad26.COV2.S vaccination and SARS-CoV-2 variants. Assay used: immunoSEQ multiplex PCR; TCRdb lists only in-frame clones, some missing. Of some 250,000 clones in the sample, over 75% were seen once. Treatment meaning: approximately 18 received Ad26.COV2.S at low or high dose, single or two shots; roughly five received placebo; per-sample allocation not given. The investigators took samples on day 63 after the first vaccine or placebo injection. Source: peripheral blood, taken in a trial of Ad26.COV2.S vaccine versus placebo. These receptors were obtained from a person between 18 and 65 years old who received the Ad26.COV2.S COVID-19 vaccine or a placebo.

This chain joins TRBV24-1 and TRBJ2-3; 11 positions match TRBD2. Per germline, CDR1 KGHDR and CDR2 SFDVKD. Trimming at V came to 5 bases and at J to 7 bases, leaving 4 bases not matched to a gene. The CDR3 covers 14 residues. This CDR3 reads CATSGASGGNTQYF. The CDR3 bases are TGTGCCACCAGTGGGGCTAGCGGGGGGAATACGCAGTATTTT.

DNA for the CDR3: TGTGCCAGCTCACCATCGACAGGGGAAACTTTGCCCCAGCATTTT. This translates into CASSPSTGETLPQHF. This chain uses TRBV18 with TRBJ1-5; 8 bases are a match to TRBD1. This CDR3 has 15 amino acids. Germline assignment: CDR1 KGHSH and CDR2 LQKENI. V shed 2 bases, J shed 9 bases, and the junction held 9 bases outside the gene matches.

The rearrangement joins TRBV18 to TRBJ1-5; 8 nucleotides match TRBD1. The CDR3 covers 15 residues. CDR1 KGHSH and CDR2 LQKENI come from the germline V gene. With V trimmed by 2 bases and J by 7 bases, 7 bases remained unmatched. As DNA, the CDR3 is TGTGCCAGCTCACCAAAGACAGGGGTAATCCAGCCCCAGCATTTT. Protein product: CASSPKTGVIQPQHF.

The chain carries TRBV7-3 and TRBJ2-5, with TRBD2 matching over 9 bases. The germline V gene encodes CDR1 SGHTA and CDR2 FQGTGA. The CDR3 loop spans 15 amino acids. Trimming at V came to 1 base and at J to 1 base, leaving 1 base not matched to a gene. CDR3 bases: TGTGCCAGCAGCTTAATAGCGGGAGCCCAAGAGACCCAGTACTTC. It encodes CASSLIAGAQETQYF.

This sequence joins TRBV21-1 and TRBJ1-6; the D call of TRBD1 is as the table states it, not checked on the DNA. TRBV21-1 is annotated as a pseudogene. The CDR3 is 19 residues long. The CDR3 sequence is CASSKAKAGLSSYNSPLHF. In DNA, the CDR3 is TGTGCCAGCAGCAAAGCGAAGGCAGGGCTCAGCTCCTATAATTCACCCCTCCACTTT.

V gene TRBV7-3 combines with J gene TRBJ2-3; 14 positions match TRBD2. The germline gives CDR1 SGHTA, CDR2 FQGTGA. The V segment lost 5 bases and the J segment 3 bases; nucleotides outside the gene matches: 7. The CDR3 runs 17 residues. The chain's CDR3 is CASSGTSGSGETDTQYF. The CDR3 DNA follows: TGTGCCAGCAGCGGGACTAGCGGGAGTGGGGAAACAGATACGCAGTATTTT.

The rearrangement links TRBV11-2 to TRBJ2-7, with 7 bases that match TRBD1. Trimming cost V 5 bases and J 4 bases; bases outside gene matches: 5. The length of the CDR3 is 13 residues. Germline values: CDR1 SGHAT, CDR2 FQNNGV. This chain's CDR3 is CASSVGTEYEQYF. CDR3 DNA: TGTGCCAGCAGCGTTGGGACAGAATACGAGCAGTACTTC.

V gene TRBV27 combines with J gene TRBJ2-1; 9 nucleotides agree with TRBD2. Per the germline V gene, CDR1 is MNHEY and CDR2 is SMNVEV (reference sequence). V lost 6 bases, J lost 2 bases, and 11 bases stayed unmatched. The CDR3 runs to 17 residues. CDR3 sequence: CASRSLRLADPYNEQFF. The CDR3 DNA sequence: TGTGCCAGCAGGTCCTTAAGACTAGCGGATCCCTACAATGAGCAGTTCTTC.

The CDR3 nucleotides read TGTGCCAGCAGCGCGAGGCAGGGAGGAGAAGAGACCCAGTACTTC. Translated: CASSARQGGEETQYF. The chain combines TRBV9 with TRBJ2-5, with a weak D call TRBD2 (6 bases). V was pared by 3 bases and J by 3 bases, with 15 bases between. The CDR3 sequence is 15 residues long. Germline CDR1 reads SGDLS; CDR2 reads YYNGEE.

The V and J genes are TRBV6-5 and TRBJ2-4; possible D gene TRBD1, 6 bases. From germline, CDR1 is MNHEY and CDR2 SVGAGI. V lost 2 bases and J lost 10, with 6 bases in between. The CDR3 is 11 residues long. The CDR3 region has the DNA TGTGCCAGCAGTTACCAGGGGATTCAGTACTTC. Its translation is CASSYQGIQYF.

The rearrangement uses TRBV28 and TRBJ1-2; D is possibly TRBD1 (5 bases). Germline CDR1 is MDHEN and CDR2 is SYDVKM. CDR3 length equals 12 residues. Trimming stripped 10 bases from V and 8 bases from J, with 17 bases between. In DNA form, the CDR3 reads TGTGCCACCCCGGGGACCGCTGGGGGCTACACCTTC. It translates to CATPGTAGGYTF.

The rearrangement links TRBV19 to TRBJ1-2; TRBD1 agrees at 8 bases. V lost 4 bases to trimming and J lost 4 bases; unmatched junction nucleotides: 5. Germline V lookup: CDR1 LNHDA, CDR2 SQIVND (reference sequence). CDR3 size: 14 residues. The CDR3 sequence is CASSTGGGSYGYTF. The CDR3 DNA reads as TGTGCCAGTAGTACAGGGGGCGGGAGCTATGGCTACACCTTC. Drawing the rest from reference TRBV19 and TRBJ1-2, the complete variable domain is DGGITQSPKYLFRKEGQNVTLSCEQNLNHDAMYWYRQDPGQGLRLIYYSQIVNDFQKGDIAEGYSVSREKKESFPLTVTSAQKNPTAFYLCASSTGGGSYGYTFGSGTRLTVV.

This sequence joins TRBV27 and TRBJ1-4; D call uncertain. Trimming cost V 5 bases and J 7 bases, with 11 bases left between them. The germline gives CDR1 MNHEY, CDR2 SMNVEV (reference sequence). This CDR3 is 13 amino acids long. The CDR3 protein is CASSLAMGEKLFF. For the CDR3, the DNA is TGTGCCAGCAGTCTCGCCATGGGTGAAAAACTGTTTTTT.

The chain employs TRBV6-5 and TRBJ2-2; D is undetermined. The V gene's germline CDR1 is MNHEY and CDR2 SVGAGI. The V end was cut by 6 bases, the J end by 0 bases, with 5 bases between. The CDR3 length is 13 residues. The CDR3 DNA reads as TGTGCCAGCAGGAATGCGAACACCGGGGAGCTGTTTTTT. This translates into CASRNANTGELFF.

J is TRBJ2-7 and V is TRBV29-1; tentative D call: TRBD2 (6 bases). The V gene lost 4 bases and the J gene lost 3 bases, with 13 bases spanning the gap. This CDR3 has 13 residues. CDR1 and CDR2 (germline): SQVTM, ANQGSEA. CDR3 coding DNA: TGCAGCGTTGTGGCGGGAACGGGCTACGAGCAGTACTTC. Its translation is CSVVAGTGYEQYF.

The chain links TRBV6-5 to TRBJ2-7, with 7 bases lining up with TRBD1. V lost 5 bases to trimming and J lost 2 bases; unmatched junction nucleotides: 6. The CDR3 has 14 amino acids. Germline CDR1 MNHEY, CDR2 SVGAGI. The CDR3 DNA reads TGTGCCAGCAGTACCGCGACAGGGCCCTACGAGCAGTACTTC. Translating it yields CASSTATGPYEQYF.

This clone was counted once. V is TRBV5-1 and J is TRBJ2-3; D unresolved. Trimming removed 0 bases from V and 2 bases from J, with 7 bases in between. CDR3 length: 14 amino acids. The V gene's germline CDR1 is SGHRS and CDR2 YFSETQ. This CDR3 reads CASSLGDFTDTQYF. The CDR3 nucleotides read TGCGCCAGCAGCTTGGGGGATTTCACAGATACGCAGTATTTT.

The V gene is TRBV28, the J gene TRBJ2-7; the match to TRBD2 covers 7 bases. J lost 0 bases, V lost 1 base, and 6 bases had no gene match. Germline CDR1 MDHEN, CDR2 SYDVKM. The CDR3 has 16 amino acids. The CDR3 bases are TGTGCCAGCAGTTTATCCCTAGCGGAAGGCTCCTACGAGCAGTACTTC. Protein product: CASSLSLAEGSYEQYF.

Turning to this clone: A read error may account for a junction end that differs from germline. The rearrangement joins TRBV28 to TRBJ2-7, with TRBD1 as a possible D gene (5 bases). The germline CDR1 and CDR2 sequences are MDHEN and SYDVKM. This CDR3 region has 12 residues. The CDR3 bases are TGTGCCAGGAGTTTATCAGGGTACGAGCAGTACTTC. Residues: CARSLSGYEQYF.

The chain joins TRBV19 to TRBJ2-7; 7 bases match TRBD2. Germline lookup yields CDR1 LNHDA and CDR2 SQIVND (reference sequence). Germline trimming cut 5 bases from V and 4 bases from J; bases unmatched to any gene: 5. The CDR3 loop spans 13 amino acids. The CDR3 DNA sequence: TGTGCCAGTAGTCCTCGGGGGGTGTACGAGCAGTACTTC. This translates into CASSPRGVYEQYF.

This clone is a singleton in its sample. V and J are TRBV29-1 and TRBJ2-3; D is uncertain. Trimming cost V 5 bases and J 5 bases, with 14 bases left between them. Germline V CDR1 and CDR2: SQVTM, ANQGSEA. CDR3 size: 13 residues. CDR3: CSVRSGSLDTQYF. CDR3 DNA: TGCAGCGTTCGTTCTGGTTCCCTAGATACGCAGTATTTT.

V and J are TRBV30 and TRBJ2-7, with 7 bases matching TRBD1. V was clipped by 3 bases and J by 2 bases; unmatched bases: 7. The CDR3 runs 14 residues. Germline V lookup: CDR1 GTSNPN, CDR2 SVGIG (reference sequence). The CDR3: CAWSRTGQAYEQYF. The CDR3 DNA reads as TGTGCCTGGAGCAGGACAGGACAAGCCTACGAGCAGTACTTC.

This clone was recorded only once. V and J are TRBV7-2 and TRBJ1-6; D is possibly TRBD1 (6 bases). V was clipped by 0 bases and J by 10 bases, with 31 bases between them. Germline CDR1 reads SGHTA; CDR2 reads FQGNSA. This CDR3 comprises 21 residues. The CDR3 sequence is CASSLALSRGGITPLLSPLHF. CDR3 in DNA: TGTGCCAGCAGCTTAGCGCTTTCCAGGGGAGGTATTACCCCGTTATTGTCACCCCTCCACTTT. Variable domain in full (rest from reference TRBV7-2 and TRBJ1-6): GAGVSQSPSNKVTEKGKDVELRCDPISGHTALYWYRQSLGQGLEFLIYFQGNSAPDKSGLPSDRFSAERTGGSVSTLTIQRTQQEDSAVYLCASSLALSRGGITPLLSPLHFGNGTRLTVT.

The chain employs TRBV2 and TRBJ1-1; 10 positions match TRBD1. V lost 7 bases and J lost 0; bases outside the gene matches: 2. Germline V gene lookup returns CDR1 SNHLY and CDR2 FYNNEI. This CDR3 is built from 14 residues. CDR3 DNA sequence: TGTGCCAGCAAGGACAGGGGGATGAACACTGAAGCTTTCTTT. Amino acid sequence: CASKDRGMNTEAFF. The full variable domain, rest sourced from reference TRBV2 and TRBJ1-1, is EPEVTQTPSHQVTQMGQEVILRCVPISNHLYFYWYRQILGQKVEFLVSFYNNEISEKSEIFDDQFSVERPDGSNFTLKIRSTKLEDSAMYFCASKDRGMNTEAFFGQGTRLTVV.

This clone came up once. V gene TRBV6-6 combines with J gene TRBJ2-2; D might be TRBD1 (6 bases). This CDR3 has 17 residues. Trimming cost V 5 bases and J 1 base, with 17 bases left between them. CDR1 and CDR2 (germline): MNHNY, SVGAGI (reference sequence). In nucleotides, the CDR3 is TGTGCCAGCAGTCCTTATTTGACAGGCCAGAACACCGGGGAGCTGTTTTTT. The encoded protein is CASSPYLTGQNTGELFF.

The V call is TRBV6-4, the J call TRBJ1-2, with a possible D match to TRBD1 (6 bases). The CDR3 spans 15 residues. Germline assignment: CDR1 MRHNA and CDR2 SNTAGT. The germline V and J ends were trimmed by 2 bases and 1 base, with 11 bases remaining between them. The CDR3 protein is CASSDPGQYNYGYTF. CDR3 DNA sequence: TGTGCCAGCAGTGACCCGGGACAATATAACTATGGCTACACCTTC.

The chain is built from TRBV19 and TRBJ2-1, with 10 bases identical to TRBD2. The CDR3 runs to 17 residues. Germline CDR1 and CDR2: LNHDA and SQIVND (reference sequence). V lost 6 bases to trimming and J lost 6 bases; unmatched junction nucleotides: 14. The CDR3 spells CASRKEAGGYSGNEQFF. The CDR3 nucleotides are TGTGCCAGTAGGAAAGAAGCGGGGGGGTATAGTGGCAATGAGCAGTTCTTC.

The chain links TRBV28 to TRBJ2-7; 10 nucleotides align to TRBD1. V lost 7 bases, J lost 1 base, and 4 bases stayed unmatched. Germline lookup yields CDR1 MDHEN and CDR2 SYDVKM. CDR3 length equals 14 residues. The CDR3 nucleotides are TGTGCCAGCAAACCGGGACAGGGGTCCTACGAGCAGTACTTC. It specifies CASKPGQGSYEQYF.

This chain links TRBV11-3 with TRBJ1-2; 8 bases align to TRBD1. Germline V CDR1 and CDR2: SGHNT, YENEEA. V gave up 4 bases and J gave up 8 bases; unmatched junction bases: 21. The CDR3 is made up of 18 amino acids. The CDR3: CASSSGARDRSSGEGYTF. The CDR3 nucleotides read TGTGCCAGCAGCTCGGGGGCCCGGGACAGGTCGTCAGGGGAGGGCTACACCTTC. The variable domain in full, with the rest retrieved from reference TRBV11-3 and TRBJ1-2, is EAGVVQSPRYKIIEKKQPVAFWCNPISGHNTLYWYLQNLGQGPELLIRYENEEAVDDSQLPKDRFSAERLKGVDSTLKIQPAELGDSAVYLCASSSGARDRSSGEGYTFGSGTRLTVV.

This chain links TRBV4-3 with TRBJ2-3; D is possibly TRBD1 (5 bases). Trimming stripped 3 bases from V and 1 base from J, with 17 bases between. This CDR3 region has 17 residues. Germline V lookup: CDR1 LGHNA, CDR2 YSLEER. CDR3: CASSHLTAQVGTDTQYF. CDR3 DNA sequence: TGCGCCAGCAGCCACCTGACAGCCCAAGTCGGCACAGATACGCAGTATTTT.

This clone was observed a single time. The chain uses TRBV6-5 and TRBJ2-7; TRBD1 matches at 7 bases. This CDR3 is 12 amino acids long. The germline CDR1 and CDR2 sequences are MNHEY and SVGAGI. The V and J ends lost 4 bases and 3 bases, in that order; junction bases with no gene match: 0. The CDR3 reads CASSWTGYEQYF. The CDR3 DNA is TGTGCCAGCAGTTGGACAGGCTACGAGCAGTACTTC.